One and the same sample provided the 10 T cell receptor beta chains below, sequenced in a study of CD8 T cells in ankylosing spondylitis. General observations from the study: A TCR beta motif of roughly 8 highly homologous variants appeared characteristic of ankylosing spondylitis blood.

TCRdb recomputed calls from the 5' RACE reads with MiXCR, one row per CDR3 protein. The repertoire holds some 450,000 distinct CDR3 sequences, with roughly 18% as singletons. These TCRs' antigens remain unknown. The sequencing input was blood, either unsorted or a sorted T cell fraction (not recorded which). The receptors come from a male donor with ankylosing spondylitis.

This clonotype showed up just a few times. V gene TRBV3-1 combines with J gene TRBJ2-7; tentative D call: TRBD2 (5 bases). CDR3 size: 15 residues. Germline V lookup: CDR1 LGHDT, CDR2 YNNKEL (reference sequence). Trimming took off 0 bases at V and 3 bases at J, with 12 bases between the two ends. CDR3 loop: CASSQDWQSGYEQYF. The CDR3 DNA sequence: TGTGCCAGCAGCCAAGATTGGCAGAGCGGCTACGAGCAGTACTTC.

This rearrangement joins TRBV9 to TRBJ2-5; possibly TRBD1 or TRBD2 for D (6 bases each). V lost 2 bases, J lost 4 bases, and 18 bases lay in between. The CDR3 spans 16 residues. Germline loops: CDR1 SGDLS, CDR2 YYNGEE. The chain's CDR3 is CASSVSQGGFGETQYF. DNA for the CDR3: TGTGCCAGCAGCGTTTCTCAAGGGGGGTTTGGAGAGACCCAGTACTTC.

CDR3 in DNA: TGTGCCAGCTCGAGACCGTCATGGGGAGGTGAAAAACTGTTTTTT. Its protein product is CASSRPSWGGEKLFF. The genes are TRBV6-1 and TRBJ1-4; D not certain. Trimming shortened V by 8 bases and J by 7 bases, and 20 bases separated the two germline ends. From germline, CDR1 is MNHNS and CDR2 SASEGT. The CDR3 runs to 15 residues.

The chain is built from TRBV15 and TRBJ1-1, with D tentatively TRBD1 (5 bases). Germline V lookup: CDR1 LNHNV, CDR2 YYDKDF (reference sequence). V shed 5 bases and J shed 5 bases, with 15 bases lying between them. The CDR3 spans 14 residues. The CDR3 sequence is CATSRGFGGTEAFF. For the CDR3, the DNA is TGTGCCACCAGCCGCGGCTTTGGGGGAACTGAAGCTTTCTTT.

This clonotype was recorded many times. V gene TRBV12-3 or TRBV12-4 combines with J gene TRBJ2-3, with 7 nucleotides matching TRBD2. V trimming: 0 bases; J trimming: 1 base; junction bases outside the gene matches: 1. This CDR3 region has 15 residues. The CDR3 bases are TGTGCCAGCAGTTTAGCAGCGGGGCGCACAGATACGCAGTATTTT. Translation gives CASSLAAGRTDTQYF.

This clonotype was detected a few times. The rearrangement uses TRBV20-1 and TRBJ2-7; D gene ambiguous. CDR1 is DFQATT, CDR2 SNEGSKA, per germline (reference sequence). With 0 bases removed from V and 2 bases from J, the gap between germline ends came to 14 bases. This CDR3 has 15 amino acids. The CDR3 sequence: CSARDHGLSTYEQYF. The CDR3 coding sequence is TGCAGTGCTAGAGATCACGGTCTCTCCACCTACGAGCAGTACTTC.

V usage is TRBV28 and J usage is TRBJ1-2; unclear D gene. Trimming removed 3 bases from V and 0 bases from J, with 8 bases in between. Looked up from germline, CDR1 is MDHEN and CDR2 is SYDVKM. CDR3 length equals 14 residues. DNA of the CDR3: TGTGCCAGCAGTTTGCTAGACTCTAACTATGGCTACACCTTC. Its protein product is CASSLLDSNYGYTF.

The table lists this clonotype with a few counts. The chain joins TRBV28 to TRBJ2-1, with a possible D match to TRBD1 (5 bases). With 5 bases removed from V and 8 bases from J, the gap between germline ends came to 13 bases. CDR3 length equals 13 residues. Germline-derived CDR1 and CDR2 are MDHEN and SYDVKM. The CDR3 nucleotides are TGTGCCAGCAGTCCAATCGACAGAGATGAGCAGTTCTTC. This encodes CASSPIDRDEQFF.

The chain recombines TRBV7-9 with TRBJ2-7; no clear D gene. This CDR3 is 14 amino acids long. The ends were cut back, 5 bases at V and 3 bases at J, with 14 bases in the middle. In germline, CDR1 is SEHNR, CDR2 FQNEAQ (reference sequence). The CDR3 coding sequence is TGTGCCAGCAGCCCTTCGGCAGCCAGCTACGAGCAGTACTTC. This codes for CASSPSAASYEQYF.

This clonotype was seen only a few times. In nucleotides, the CDR3 is TGTGCCAGCAGCTTGGTAGACAGGGCCGGAAACTATGGCTACACCTTC. Translating gives CASSLVDRAGNYGYTF. This chain connects TRBV5-6 to TRBJ1-2; 7 positions agree with TRBD1. CDR3 length: 16 residues. V was pared by 0 bases and J by 2 bases, with 7 bases of the junction left unmatched. CDR1 and CDR2 from the germline V gene are SGHDT and YYEEEE.